This T cell receptor (beta chain) is drawn from a study of shared clonotypes between healthy human individuals. CDR1 and CDR2 (germline): SGHAT, FQNNGV. This CDR3 is built from 13 residues. The V gene lost 2 bases and the J gene lost 8 bases, with 9 bases spanning the gap. TCRdb's copy holds only in-frame clones and misses some; the assay was immunoSEQ multiplex PCR. The table has 2 million to 2.5 million clones, approximately 95% seen once. Study-level findings and limits: It was the non-shared clonotypes that had lower generation probabilities than clonotypes shared by all four donors.

A remark on this clone: Its antigen is as yet unknown.

The sequenced sample was naive CD4+ T cells sorted from blood. The subset was: CD45RA+ positively selected. V usage is TRBV11-2 and J usage is TRBJ1-4; D call uncertain. The origin of this receptor is a man younger than 30 in good health. CDR3: CASSLYPAEKLFF. The CDR3 bases are TGTGCCAGCAGCTTATACCCGGCGGAAAAACTGTTTTTT.